This T cell receptor beta chain was retrieved from a study of shared clonotypes between healthy human individuals. Trimming took 2 bases from V and 4 from J, leaving 5 bases between them. CDR3 length equals 13 residues. Germline CDR1 reads KGHSH; CDR2 reads LQKENI. Assay: immunoSEQ multiplex PCR; the TCRdb copy retains only in-frame clones and omits some. The data contain some 550,000 clones, more than 95% of them singletons. This sequence joins TRBV18 and TRBJ2-2, with a possible D match to TRBD1 (5 bases). The sample consisted of naive CD4+ T cells sorted from blood. Subset meaning: CD45RA+ positively selected. The sequence came from a woman in her twenties or thirties in good health. CDR3 bases: TGTGCCAGCTCACCAGGGGCCACCGGGGAGCTGTTTTTT. Residues: CASSPGATGELFF.